The clone carrying this T cell receptor beta chain came up many times. Its antigen is still unknown. The sample is drawn from a study of early T cells in non-severe SARS-CoV-2 infection. Background on the study: Bulk RNA isolated from unsorted whole blood underwent sequencing; chains were not paired. General observations from the study: Private and CD4 specificities were missed by VDJdb matching, which favored anti-spike CD8 responses.

The V gene lost 2 bases and the J gene lost 3 bases, with 8 bases spanning the gap. The V gene's germline CDR1 is SGHNT and CDR2 YYREEE (reference sequence). This CDR3 spans 13 amino acids. Individual cDNA molecules received unique molecular identifiers during library preparation. TCRdb used MiXCR to reprocess the 5' RACE reads, holding one entry per CDR3 protein. The sample includes about 100,000 distinct CDR3 sequences, 10% to 15% of them seen just once. Sample: whole blood. This receptor was taken from an adult who was a healthcare worker with PCR-confirmed SARS-CoV-2 infection or an uninfected control (not recorded which). J is TRBJ2-5 and V is TRBV5-4; D call uncertain. CDR3 region: CASSLREKETQYF. The CDR3 nucleotides read TGTGCCAGCAGCTTACGAGAGAAAGAGACCCAGTACTTC.